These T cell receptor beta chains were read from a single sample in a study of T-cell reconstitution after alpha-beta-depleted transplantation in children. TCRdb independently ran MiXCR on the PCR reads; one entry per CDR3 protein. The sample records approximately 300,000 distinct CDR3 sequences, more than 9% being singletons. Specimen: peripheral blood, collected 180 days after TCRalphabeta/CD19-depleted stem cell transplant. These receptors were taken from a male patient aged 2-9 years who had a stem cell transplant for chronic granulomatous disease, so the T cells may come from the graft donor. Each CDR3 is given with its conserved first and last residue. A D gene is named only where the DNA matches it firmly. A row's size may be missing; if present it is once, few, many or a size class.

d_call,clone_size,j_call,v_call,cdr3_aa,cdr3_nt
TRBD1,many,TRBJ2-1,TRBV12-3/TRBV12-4,CASRITGEEQFF,TGTGCCAGCAGGATCACAGGGGAAGAGCAGTTCTTC
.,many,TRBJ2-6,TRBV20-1,CSARDRGPLSSGANVLTF,TGCAGTGCTAGAGACAGGGGTCCTTTGTCCTCTGGGGCCAACGTCCTGACTTTC
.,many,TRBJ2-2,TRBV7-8,CASSPTVTGELFF,TGTGCCAGCAGCCCGACCGTAACCGGGGAGCTGTTTTTT
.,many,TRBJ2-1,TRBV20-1,CSARDISSYNEQFF,TGCAGTGCTAGGGACATCAGCTCCTACAATGAGCAGTTCTTC
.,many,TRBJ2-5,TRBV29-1,CSAPTDTQETQYF,TGCAGCGCCCCGACAGACACACAAGAGACCCAGTACTTC
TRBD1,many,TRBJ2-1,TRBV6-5,CASSLLGQGAPNEQFF,TGTGCCAGCAGTTTATTAGGACAGGGGGCCCCTAATGAGCAGTTCTTC
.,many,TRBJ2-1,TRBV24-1,CATSATAPRYEQFF,TGTGCCACCAGTGCGACGGCACCTCGCTATGAGCAGTTCTTC
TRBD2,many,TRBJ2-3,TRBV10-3,CAISMTSGSTDTQYF,TGTGCCATCAGTATGACTAGCGGTAGCACAGATACGCAGTATTTT
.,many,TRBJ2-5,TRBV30,CAWTTGLQETQYF,TGTGCCTGGACTACAGGGCTCCAAGAGACCCAGTACTTC
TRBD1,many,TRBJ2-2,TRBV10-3,CAISVTGGSGELFF,TGTGCCATCAGTGTAACAGGGGGCAGCGGGGAGCTGTTTTTT
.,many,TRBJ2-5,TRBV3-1,CASSQEQVGTQYF,TGTGCCAGCAGCCAAGAGCAAGTGGGGACCCAGTACTTC
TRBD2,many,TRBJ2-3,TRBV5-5,CASRRLAGVADTQYF,TGTGCCAGCAGAAGACTAGCGGGAGTGGCAGATACGCAGTATTTT
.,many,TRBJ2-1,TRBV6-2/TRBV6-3,CASTPNPNNEQFF,TGTGCCAGCACCCCTAATCCCAACAATGAGCAGTTCTTC
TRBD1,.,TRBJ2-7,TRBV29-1,CSVDPGQGTLRQYF,TGCAGCGTTGATCCCGGACAGGGCACACTTAGGCAGTACTTC
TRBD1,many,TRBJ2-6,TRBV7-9,CASSLSPGQGAGVLTF,TGTGCCAGCAGCTTGTCCCCGGGACAGGGGGCAGGAGTCCTGACTTTC
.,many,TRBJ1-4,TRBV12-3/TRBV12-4,CASSLGPEKLFF,TGTGCCAGCAGTTTGGGACCTGAAAAACTGTTTTTT
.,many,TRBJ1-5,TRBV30,CAWSVERGDPLLSNQPQHF,TGTGCCTGGAGTGTCGAGAGGGGGGACCCACTTCTTAGCAATCAGCCCCAGCATTTT
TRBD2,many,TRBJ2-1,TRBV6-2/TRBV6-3,CASSYSGSGRIYEQFF,TGTGCCAGCAGTTACTCGGGGAGCGGGAGAATTTATGAGCAGTTCTTC
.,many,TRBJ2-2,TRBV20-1,CSARWGNTGELFF,TGCAGTGCTAGATGGGGGAACACCGGGGAGCTGTTTTTT
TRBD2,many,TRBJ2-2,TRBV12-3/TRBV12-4,CASTLGGGNANTGELFF,TGTGCCAGCACCCTCGGCGGGGGGAACGCGAACACCGGGGAGCTGTTTTTT
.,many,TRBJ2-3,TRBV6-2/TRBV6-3,CASRYSPHAGAPDTQYF,TGTGCCAGCAGATATTCCCCCCACGCGGGGGCCCCAGATACGCAGTATTTT
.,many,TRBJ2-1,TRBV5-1,CASSPQGNEQFF,TGCGCCAGCAGCCCTCAAGGGAATGAGCAGTTCTTC